The 26 T cell receptor beta chains in this list originate from one sample, sequenced in a study of T cell responses to AZD1222 COVID-19 vaccine. Profiled with immunoSEQ multiplex PCR; TCRdb holds only in-frame clones, not every one. The data show about 180,000 clones, with less than 90% seen just once and approximately 1.6% held by the top ten. Source: peripheral blood, taken on day 0 of AZD1222 vaccination. Receptors were obtained from an adult in good health.

This chain links TRBV19 with TRBJ1-5; D gene uncertain. This CDR3 contains 13 residues. Trimming removed 3 bases at V and 4 bases at J, with 7 bases between. Looked up from germline, CDR1 is LNHDA and CDR2 is SQIVND (reference sequence). CDR3 sequence: CASSMQANQPQHF. DNA of the CDR3: TGTGCCAGTAGTATGCAGGCAAATCAGCCCCAGCATTTT.

The chain uses TRBV29-1 and TRBJ2-3; D is uncertain. Germline V lookup: CDR1 SQVTM, CDR2 ANQGSEA. With 3 bases removed from V and 6 bases from J, the gap between germline ends came to 10 bases. This CDR3 region has 12 residues. The DNA for the CDR3 is TGCAGCGTTGAGGACCCTTCCGATACGCAGTATTTT. Translation: CSVEDPSDTQYF.

The J gene is TRBJ2-1, the V gene TRBV28, with D perhaps matching TRBD1 (6 bases). Trimming cost V 9 bases and J 0 bases, with 12 bases left between them. The CDR3 is 14 amino acids. Germline lookup yields CDR1 MDHEN and CDR2 SYDVKM. The CDR3 loop reads CASNLDSSYNEQFF. The CDR3 DNA follows: TGTGCCAGTAATTTGGACAGCTCCTACAATGAGCAGTTCTTC.

The chain combines TRBV9 with TRBJ1-2, with D possibly TRBD1 on 6 matching bases. The CDR3 is 13 amino acids. V dropped 4 bases and J dropped 8 bases, with 15 bases sitting between them. The V gene's germline CDR1 is SGDLS and CDR2 YYNGEE. The CDR3 DNA reads TGTGCCAGCAGCACAGTAGCAGGGGAAGGCTACACCTTC. This translates into CASSTVAGEGYTF. The whole variable domain, filled in from reference TRBV9 and TRBJ1-2, reads DSGVTQTPKHLITATGQRVTLRCSPRSGDLSVYWYQQSLDQGLQFLIQYYNGEERAKGNILERFSAQQFPDLHSELNLSSLELGDSALYFCASSTVAGEGYTFGSGTRLTVV.

J is TRBJ2-7 and V is TRBV15; no reliable D call. Germline loops: CDR1 LNHNV, CDR2 YYDKDF (reference sequence). V was shortened by 5 bases and J by 4 bases, with 6 bases between the two germline ends. CDR3 length equals 11 residues. The CDR3 sequence: CATSRGYEQYF. As DNA, the CDR3 is TGTGCCACCAGCCGAGGATACGAGCAGTACTTC.

The rearrangement joins TRBV9 to TRBJ2-2, with unresolved D. The CDR3 totals 14 residues. Germline values: CDR1 SGDLS, CDR2 YYNGEE. V lost 4 bases to trimming and J lost 7 bases, with 14 bases between them. The CDR3 DNA is TGTGCCAGCAGCCCCGCTAGGCCGGACGGGGAGCTGTTTTTT. Translating gives CASSPARPDGELFF.

The CDR3 DNA sequence: TGTGCCAGCAGCTCCCAGATGGGGAGTGGCTACACCTTC. Its translation: CASSSQMGSGYTF. The chain employs TRBV5-4 and TRBJ1-2; D is unresolved. There are 13 residues in the CDR3. The V gene lost 3 bases and the J gene lost 7 bases, with 13 bases spanning the gap. Germline V CDR1 and CDR2: SGHNT, YYREEE (reference sequence).

V is TRBV7-9 and J is TRBJ1-6; D uncertain. CDR3 length: 15 amino acids. CDR1 and CDR2 (germline): SEHNR, FQNEAQ (reference sequence). Deletions cut 3 bases from V and 14 bases from J, with 20 bases between. CDR3 nucleotide sequence: TGTGCCAGCAGCTTTGGTTCGGCCGTCGGATGGTCCCTCCACTTT. Translated, it gives CASSFGSAVGWSLHF.

This chain links TRBV5-1 with TRBJ1-5; D ambiguous. The V and J ends lost 0 bases and 6 bases respectively, with 7 bases between them. The CDR3 spans 13 residues. Germline CDR1 SGHRS, CDR2 YFSETQ. CDR3 in DNA: TGCGCCAGCAGCTTGGAAGGGTTTCAGCCCCAGCATTTT. As protein: CASSLEGFQPQHF.

V usage is TRBV12-3 or TRBV12-4 and J usage is TRBJ2-1; the D gene is possibly TRBD1 (6 bases). This CDR3 has 13 residues. Trimming took 4 bases from V and 6 from J, leaving 10 bases between them. DNA for the CDR3: TGTGCCAGCAGTTCAGACAGGAGCAATGAGCAGTTCTTC. Translated: CASSSDRSNEQFF.

This chain links TRBV4-2 with TRBJ1-2; maybe TRBD1 (5 bases). The CDR3 is made up of 13 amino acids. Trimming removed 1 base from V and 2 bases from J, with 5 bases in between. CDR1 and CDR2 (germline): LGHNA, YNFKEQ. The CDR3 bases are TGTGCCAGCAGCCAAGGACAGAACTATGGCTACACCTTC. Translating gives CASSQGQNYGYTF.

The chain employs TRBV19 and TRBJ1-2; 8 bases fit TRBD1. The V gene's germline CDR1 is LNHDA and CDR2 SQIVND (reference sequence). The CDR3 has 16 residues. The V gene end was trimmed by 7 bases and the J gene end by 4 bases; junction bases not matched to a gene: 14. The CDR3 sequence: CASTQGDRTSFYGYTF. CDR3 bases: TGTGCCAGTACCCAAGGGGACAGGACGTCTTTCTATGGCTACACCTTC.

The chain recombines TRBV11-2 with TRBJ2-2, with 10 bases aligning to TRBD2. J gave up 6 bases and V 2 bases, and 3 bases lay outside the gene matches. CDR3 length equals 15 residues. Germline CDR1 and CDR2: SGHAT and FQNNGV. The CDR3 coding sequence is TGTGCCAGCAGCTTACGAGCGGGGGGGGCCGGGGAGCTGTTTTTT. Protein: CASSLRAGGAGELFF.

This chain connects TRBV27 to TRBJ2-1; D call uncertain. This CDR3 comprises 13 residues. Trimming removed 2 bases at V and 7 bases at J, with 9 bases between. CDR1 MNHEY and CDR2 SMNVEV come from the germline V gene (reference sequence). The CDR3 region is CASSLGERNEQFF. The CDR3 nucleotides read TGTGCCAGCAGTTTAGGGGAACGGAATGAGCAGTTCTTC.

This clone occurred once. The V call is TRBV29-1, the J call TRBJ1-2, with 7 bases matching TRBD1. The CDR3 is 15 amino acids. The J segment lost 5 bases and the V segment lost 7 bases, leaving 16 bases of the junction unmatched. Looked up from germline, CDR1 is SQVTM and CDR2 is ANQGSEA. The CDR3 sequence: CSAAVPGQRTYGYTF. CDR3 nucleotide sequence: TGCAGCGCGGCGGTTCCGGGACAGCGGACTTATGGCTACACCTTC.

The V call is TRBV7-2, the J call TRBJ2-1; D is unclear. The CDR3 sequence is 14 residues long. Germline V gives CDR1 SGHTA, CDR2 FQGNSA. Trimming removed 1 base at V and 4 bases at J, with 8 bases between. CDR3: CASSLDLLYNEQFF. The DNA for the CDR3 is TGTGCCAGCAGCTTAGATCTCTTATACAATGAGCAGTTCTTC.

J is TRBJ1-3 and V is TRBV5-4; no clear D. The ends were cut back, 1 base at V and 0 bases at J, with 8 bases in the middle. This CDR3 spans 15 amino acids. Germline V gene sequence: CDR1 SGHNT, CDR2 YYREEE (reference sequence). CDR3 DNA sequence: TGTGCCAGCAGCTTGCAAGGACCCTCTGGAAACACCATATATTTT. Translating it yields CASSLQGPSGNTIYF.

This chain connects TRBV9 to TRBJ1-5, with 9 bases that match TRBD1. The germline CDR1 and CDR2 sequences are SGDLS and YYNGEE. This CDR3 is 22 amino acids long. J lost 1 base, V lost 0 bases, and 20 bases had no gene match. This chain's CDR3 is CASSVDGDRVSPGISSNQPQHF. The CDR3 nucleotides read TGTGCCAGCAGCGTAGATGGGGACAGGGTTTCCCCCGGCATCTCAAGCAATCAGCCCCAGCATTTT.

The CDR3 here is CASSLGQRNTEAFF. In DNA, the CDR3 is TGTGCCAGCAGCTTAGGGCAGCGGAACACTGAAGCTTTCTTT. The rearrangement uses TRBV11-1 and TRBJ1-1; D is uncertain. The germline V gene encodes CDR1 SGHAT and CDR2 FQDESV (reference sequence). V lost 1 base to trimming and J lost 1 base, with 7 bases between them. The CDR3 runs to 14 residues. The complete variable domain, with remaining parts taken from reference TRBV11-1 and TRBJ1-1, reads EAEVAQSPRYKITEKSQAVAFWCDPISGHATLYWYRQILGQGPELLVQFQDESVVDDSQLPKDRFSAERLKGVDSTLKIQPAELGDSAMYLCASSLGQRNTEAFFGQGTRLTVV.

The gene calls are TRBV6-4 and TRBJ2-6, with a tentative D call TRBD1 (5 bases). With 2 bases removed from V and 0 bases from J, the gap between germline ends came to 5 bases. CDR3 length equals 15 residues. Per germline, CDR1 MRHNA and CDR2 SNTAGT. The CDR3 bases are TGTGCCAGCAGTGACAGGGGCTCTGGGGCCAACGTCCTGACTTTC. Its protein product is CASSDRGSGANVLTF.

V usage is TRBV6-5 and J usage is TRBJ1-1, with unresolved D. Deletions cut 0 bases from V and 4 bases from J, with 9 bases between. This CDR3 region has 14 residues. Germline V CDR1 and CDR2: MNHEY, SVGAGI. The CDR3 loop reads CASSYSEWGTEAFF. The CDR3, as DNA: TGTGCCAGCAGTTACTCCGAATGGGGCACTGAAGCTTTCTTT.

This chain connects TRBV30 to TRBJ1-5; 7 nucleotides match TRBD1. Losses at the gene ends were 3 bases for V and 4 bases for J; bases not matched to a gene: 6. The CDR3 length is 14 residues. Germline assignment: CDR1 GTSNPN and CDR2 SVGIG (reference sequence). In DNA, the CDR3 is TGTGCCTGGAGGGGGGACAGCTTAAATCAGCCCCAGCATTTT. Its protein is CAWRGDSLNQPQHF.

The chain joins TRBV10-3 to TRBJ2-1; the D gene is possibly TRBD1 (6 bases). In germline, CDR1 is ENHRY, CDR2 SYGVKD. This CDR3 region has 11 residues. V was clipped by 10 bases and J by 8 bases, with 12 bases between them. CDR3 DNA: TGTGCCACCGAACAGGGCGATGAGCAGTTCTTC. Translating gives CATEQGDEQFF.

The chain employs TRBV19 and TRBJ1-1; TRBD1 matches 8 bases. CDR3 length: 12 amino acids. CDR1 LNHDA and CDR2 SQIVND come from the germline V gene (reference sequence). Trimming removed 5 bases from V and 4 bases from J; junction bases left unmatched: 0. DNA for the CDR3: TGTGCCAGTAGTCAGGGGGCCACTGAAGCTTTCTTT. The encoded protein is CASSQGATEAFF. Using reference TRBV19 and TRBJ1-1 for the parts outside the CDR3, the full variable domain is DGGITQSPKYLFRKEGQNVTLSCEQNLNHDAMYWYRQDPGQGLRLIYYSQIVNDFQKGDIAEGYSVSREKKESFPLTVTSAQKNPTAFYLCASSQGATEAFFGQGTRLTVV.

The J gene is TRBJ1-2, the V gene TRBV25-1; D gene uncertain. Germline CDR1 MGHDK, CDR2 SYGVNS. This CDR3 has 13 amino acids. With 4 bases removed from V and 4 bases from J, the gap between germline ends came to 10 bases. DNA of the CDR3: TGTGCCAGCAGTGGGCCCCCCGTCTATGGCTACACCTTC. This encodes CASSGPPVYGYTF.

V and J are TRBV6-6 and TRBJ1-1; no clear D gene. CDR3 length equals 14 residues. Germline V gives CDR1 MNHNY, CDR2 SVGAGI (reference sequence). V shed 4 bases and J shed 1 base, with 10 bases lying between them. The CDR3 spells CASSSLDGNTEAFF. The CDR3 DNA is TGTGCCAGCAGTTCGTTGGACGGGAACACTGAAGCTTTCTTT.